Sequencing of this TCR beta chain was carried out in a study of T cells in Graves' hyperthyroidism and ophthalmopathy. Findings and limits, study-wide: The model predicted ophthalmopathy a median around seven months before onset. Within blood appeared most thyroid clonotypes that had expanded above 0.001.

This CDR3 has 16 amino acids. Germline V gene sequence: CDR1 SGHVS, CDR2 FQNEAQ. V dropped 4 bases and J dropped 5; count of bases not matched to a gene: 14. RNA transcripts served as the template for amplifying TCR beta CDR3 regions. An initial round of RT-PCR targeting the TCR CDR3 relied on the HTBI primer set. In TCRdb, the multiplex PCR reads were re-called with MiXCR into one record per CDR3 protein. The data contain hundreds of thousands of distinct CDR3 sequences, 13% of them seen just once; the ten biggest clones take up roughly 8.3%. In its sample, this clonotype was seen many times. The antigen remains undetermined.

Sequenced: blood. The rearrangement links TRBV7-8 to TRBJ2-7, with TRBD2 identical over 7 bases. This clonotype was sampled from a woman between 18 and 29 years old with Graves' hyperthyroidism. For the CDR3, the DNA is TGTGCCAGCAGCTATAATGAGGGAGGGCCGGCGGACGAGCAGTACTTC. As protein: CASSYNEGGPADEQYF.